A single sample gave rise to the 8 T cell receptor beta chains below, sequenced in a study of T cell clonality in common variable immunodeficiency. Measured with immunoSEQ multiplex PCR; TCRdb has only the in-frame clones, and not every one. The record shows tens of thousands of clones for this sample, with no singletons present. The source material was peripheral blood mononuclear cells. The receptor set was obtained from a person aged 18 to 75 in good health.

Remarks on this clone: From the germline J gene comes the end of the CDR3, since the read stops 3 residues before it. The V and J genes are TRBV2 and TRBJ2-7; the match to TRBD2 covers 7 bases. Germline loops: CDR1 SNHLY, CDR2 FYNNEI. CDR3 length: 14 amino acids. Trimming took 2 bases from V and 2 from J; bases not matched to a gene: 3. The CDR3 loop is CASSERGRAYEQYF. The sequenced part of the CDR3 DNA is TGTGCCAGCAGTGAACGGGGGAGGGCCTACGAG.

This clone has at least ten counts. The sequenced fragment ends 3 residues before the CDR3 boundary, so the rest is inferred from the germline J gene. The chain combines TRBV7-2 with TRBJ1-2, with 9 bases matching TRBD1. This CDR3 has 15 amino acids. Germline V gene sequence: CDR1 SGHTA, CDR2 FQGNSA. CDR3 residues: CASSISRDRESGYTF. The DNA read from the CDR3 is TGTGCCAGCAGCATCTCCCGGGACAGGGAGTCCGGC.

This clone was found a few times. The CDR3 end falls 3 residues outside the read, so it is completed with the germline J gene. This chain joins TRBV18 and TRBJ2-3; 7 bases map to TRBD1. Germline loops: CDR1 KGHSH, CDR2 LQKENI. The CDR3 totals 14 residues. This chain's CDR3 is CASSLLDREETQYF. Incomplete CDR3 DNA: TGTGCCAGCTCACTATTAGACAGGGAAGAGACG.

This clone was detected ten times or more. The read falls 3 residues short of the CDR3 end, and the missing part is taken from the germline J gene. Other DNA sequences from this sample encode an identical CDR3 as well. The chain carries TRBV30 and TRBJ1-1; weak D call: TRBD1 (6 bases). Per germline, CDR1 GTSNPN and CDR2 SVGIG (reference sequence). V was cut by 3 bases and J by 1 base, with 9 bases left in between. This CDR3 is built from 13 residues. The CDR3 is CAWRGHQNTEAFF. The CDR3 bases that were read are TGTGCCTGGAGGGGACACCAGAACACTGAA.

A few counts support this clone. The CDR3 goes on 3 residues after the read ends, and that part is filled in from the germline J gene. The chain carries TRBV6-2 or TRBV6-3 and TRBJ2-1, with 10 bases matching TRBD2. Germline loops: CDR1 MNHEY, CDR2 SVGEGT. The CDR3 consists of 15 residues. V lost 6 bases and J lost 6; bases outside the gene matches: 8. The CDR3 loop reads CASSRAGGPTNEQFF. CDR3 bases read: TGTGCCAGCAGCCGAGCGGGAGGGCCCACCAATGAG.

In its sample, this clone was seen many times. The sequenced part of the CDR3 DNA is TGTGCCAGCAGGGGGGGCGGGGGGGATTCAGATACG. Translating gives CASRGGGGDSDT. The entire CDR3 protein reads CASRGGGGDSDTQYF. The chain joins TRBV12-3 or TRBV12-4 to TRBJ2-3; 9 positions agree with TRBD2. The read finishes 3 residues shy of the CDR3 end, and the germline J gene is used to complete it. J lost 4 bases, V lost 6 bases, and 8 bases had no gene match. The CDR3 has 15 amino acids.

This clone was seen many times. The read stops 3 residues short of the end of the CDR3; the missing end is completed from the germline J gene. The chain carries TRBV20-1 and TRBJ1-6, with D perhaps matching TRBD1 (5 bases). CDR1 and CDR2 (germline): DFQATT, SNEGSKA (reference sequence). The germline V and J ends were trimmed by 6 bases and 10 bases, with 22 bases remaining between them. The CDR3 consists of 15 residues. Incomplete CDR3 DNA: TGCAGTGCCAATGTAGGAGGAGGGGATGACTCACCC. Translated: CSANVGGGDDSP. The entire CDR3 protein is CSANVGGGDDSPLHF.

This clone was detected ten times or more. With the read ending 3 residues before the CDR3 end, the germline J gene is used to fill in that end. The chain carries TRBV19 and TRBJ2-5, with 9 bases that match TRBD1. The germline V gene has CDR1 LNHDA and CDR2 SQIVND (reference sequence). Unmatched junction bases numbered 6, after V lost 8 bases and J lost 2 bases. This CDR3 is 14 amino acids long. CDR3: CASRPTGGQETQYF. The covered CDR3 bases are TGTGCCAGTCGCCCGACAGGGGGACAAGAGACC.